The 14 T cell receptor beta chains reported below all come from one sample, sequenced in a study of human thymus T cells (dated by TCRdb to 2018 to 2020). The method behind the library was the immunoSEQ multiplex PCR assay. TCRdb carries this immuneACCESS record with in-frame sequences only. Its versions omit some clonotypes, under half of them owing to an unresolved V gene in the studies checked, with the rest unexplained. This sample has around 130,000 clones in its table, and about 93% of those were observed once. The biggest ten clones account for 0.024% of the sample. Thymus tissue was collected as surgical resects that were removed during corrective cardiac surgery. The sample consisted of thymus tissue. These receptors were collected from a boy in the first two years of life with a congenital heart defect but otherwise immunologically healthy.

The V call is TRBV14, the J call TRBJ2-7; no reliable D call. The germline CDR1 and CDR2 sequences are SGHDN and FVKESK. V lost 1 base and J 5 bases, leaving 3 bases between the germline ends. This CDR3 comprises 11 residues. The CDR3 DNA reads TGTGCCAGCAGCCAAGGGGACGAGCAGTACTTC. It specifies CASSQGDEQYF.

The chain combines TRBV19 with TRBJ2-5; TRBD1 matches at 7 bases. The junction had 10 bases not matched to a gene; V was cut back by 5 bases and J by 4 bases. Germline values: CDR1 LNHDA, CDR2 SQIVND (reference sequence). The CDR3 sequence is 15 residues long. CDR3 DNA: TGTGCCAGTAGTCCTCCCAGGGGGTTGGGAGAGACCCAGTACTTC. Translated, it gives CASSPPRGLGETQYF.

V gene TRBV7-3 combines with J gene TRBJ1-2, with TRBD1 as a possible D gene (5 bases). This CDR3 is 13 amino acids long. V was cut by 0 bases and J by 8 bases, with 10 bases left in between. Per germline, CDR1 SGHTA and CDR2 FQGTGA. In DNA, the CDR3 is TGTGCCAGCAGCTTAACTGGCAGGGAAGGCTACACCTTC. Translated: CASSLTGREGYTF. The full variable domain, its missing parts supplied by reference TRBV7-3 and TRBJ1-2, is GAGVSQTPSNKVTEKGKYVELRCDPISGHTALYWYRQSLGQGPEFLIYFQGTGAADDSGLPNDRFFAVRPEGSVSTLKIQRTERGDSAVYLCASSLTGREGYTFGSGTRLTVV.

The chain has TRBV28 and TRBJ2-7; 7 bases fit TRBD1. Germline V gives CDR1 MDHEN, CDR2 SYDVKM. Losses at the gene ends were 1 base for V and 0 bases for J; bases not matched to a gene: 6. This CDR3 has 16 residues. The chain's CDR3 is CASSLSRTGVSYEQYF. DNA for the CDR3: TGTGCCAGCAGTTTATCACGGACAGGAGTCTCCTACGAGCAGTACTTC.

The V call is TRBV4-2, the J call TRBJ2-1; tentative D call: TRBD2 (7 bases). V was trimmed by 1 base and J by 6 bases, leaving 28 bases between them. This CDR3 comprises 20 residues. Looked up from germline, CDR1 is LGHNA and CDR2 is YNFKEQ. The DNA of the CDR3 is TGTGCCAGCAGCCAAGTGTGGGGTGAGCAGAGGGGGATAGCGGGCAATGAGCAGTTCTTC. Translation: CASSQVWGEQRGIAGNEQFF.

CDR3 amino acids: CASNPTSGGAGEQYF. The CDR3 region has the DNA TGTGCCAGCAACCCGACTAGCGGGGGGGCAGGCGAGCAGTACTTC. V gene TRBV27 combines with J gene TRBJ2-7; TRBD2 matches 14 bases. Germline assignment: CDR1 MNHEY and CDR2 SMNVEV (reference sequence). The ends lost 7 bases at V and 6 bases at J; junction bases unmatched: 8. This CDR3 contains 15 residues.

This clone was detected once. V and J are TRBV4-2 and TRBJ2-5; possibly TRBD2 for D (7 bases). The CDR3 runs 17 residues. V was clipped by 3 bases and J by 5 bases, with 22 bases between them. Per germline, CDR1 LGHNA and CDR2 YNFKEQ. The CDR3 bases are TGTGCCAGCAGCCACCGCTTCAAAGGGGGGGTGGGGGAGACCCAGTACTTC. Translated: CASSHRFKGGVGETQYF.

This clone was picked up a small number of times. The chain employs TRBV7-9 and TRBJ2-1, with 9 nucleotides matching TRBD2. The CDR3 covers 17 residues. Germline loops: CDR1 SEHNR, CDR2 FQNEAQ (reference sequence). J lost 5 bases, V lost 4 bases, and 12 bases had no gene match. This chain's CDR3 is CASSYEGAGGPNNEQFF. Here the CDR3 DNA reads TGTGCCAGCAGCTACGAGGGAGCGGGGGGCCCCAACAATGAGCAGTTCTTC. The whole variable domain, filled in from reference TRBV7-9 and TRBJ2-1, reads DTGVSQNPRHKITKRGQNVTFRCDPISEHNRLYWYRQTLGQGPEFLTYFQNEAQLEKSRLLSDRFSAERPKGSFSTLEIQRTEQGDSAMYLCASSYEGAGGPNNEQFFGPGTRLTVL.

This sequence joins TRBV7-2 and TRBJ2-3; 12 nucleotides agree with TRBD2. Germline CDR1 reads SGHTA; CDR2 reads FQGNSA. CDR3 length equals 14 residues. The trim removed 5 bases at V and 9 bases at J, leaving 6 bases unmatched. CDR3 protein: CASSPRTSGVTQYF. The CDR3 nucleotides are TGTGCCAGCAGCCCTCGGACTAGCGGGGTCACGCAGTATTTT.

The chain recombines TRBV7-3 with TRBJ1-2; 7 nucleotides agree with TRBD1. Trimming took 5 bases from V and 4 from J; bases not matched to a gene: 4. Germline V gives CDR1 SGHTA, CDR2 FQGTGA. The CDR3 contains 13 residues. CDR3: CASSPGTAYGYTF. DNA for the CDR3: TGTGCCAGCAGCCCCGGGACAGCCTATGGCTACACCTTC.

The rearrangement uses TRBV6-5 and TRBJ2-3, with D perhaps assigned TRBD1 or TRBD2 (5 bases each). The V and J ends lost 6 bases and 2 bases respectively, with 15 bases between them. The CDR3 is made up of 15 amino acids. Germline values: CDR1 MNHEY, CDR2 SVGAGI. DNA for the CDR3: TGTGCCAGCAGCCGAAGGCCCGGGACCACAGATACGCAGTATTTT. It translates to CASSRRPGTTDTQYF.

The V and J genes are TRBV19 and TRBJ1-6; TRBD1 agrees at 8 bases. V was clipped by 5 bases and J by 10 bases; unmatched bases: 10. The CDR3 covers 15 residues. CDR1 and CDR2 from the germline V gene are LNHDA and SQIVND (reference sequence). This CDR3 is CASSLWTGRLSPLHF. The CDR3 nucleotides are TGTGCCAGTAGTCTATGGACAGGGAGGCTCTCACCCCTCCACTTT. The whole variable domain, filled in from reference TRBV19 and TRBJ1-6, reads DGGITQSPKYLFRKEGQNVTLSCEQNLNHDAMYWYRQDPGQGLRLIYYSQIVNDFQKGDIAEGYSVSREKKESFPLTVTSAQKNPTAFYLCASSLWTGRLSPLHFGNGTRLTVT.

As DNA, the CDR3 is TGTGCCAGCAGCTTTCGGTCGACGGGGGAGCTGTTTTTT. Protein: CASSFRSTGELFF. The gene calls are TRBV7-2 and TRBJ2-2; no definite D call. Between the trimmed V and J ends, which lost 3 bases and 8 bases, there was a span of 10 bases. The germline V gene encodes CDR1 SGHTA and CDR2 FQGNSA. The CDR3 spans 13 residues.

The chain links TRBV4-2 to TRBJ1-3; D possibly corresponds to TRBD1 (6 bases). The V end was cut by 1 base, the J end by 0 bases, with 16 bases between. The CDR3 is made up of 18 amino acids. Germline V CDR1 and CDR2: LGHNA, YNFKEQ. The CDR3 DNA reads as TGTGCCAGCAGCCAAGGAGAGGGGGGAGGGCCCTCTGGAAACACCATATATTTT. As protein: CASSQGEGGGPSGNTIYF.